This TCR beta chain was recorded in a study of blood T cell repertoires in COVID-19. Authors' processing steps: Quantification of nucleated cells was approximated via reference gene primer amplification. Libraries were prepared by immunoSEQ multiplex PCR; TCRdb keeps only in-frame clonotypes and omits some of them. From that table come the V and J calls and clone size; the DNA was used to work out D and trimming. The table lists about 75,000 clones, roughly 88% of them singletons. This clone has a handful of counts. Sequenced input: peripheral blood. The sequence came from a human donor in a cohort sampled during active COVID-19.

CDR3 loop: CASSPGQGFGYTF. The CDR3 region has the DNA TGTGCCAGCAGCCCCGGACAGGGGTTTGGCTACACCTTC. V is TRBV7-2 and J is TRBJ1-2, with 9 bases aligning to TRBD1. The germline gives CDR1 SGHTA, CDR2 FQGNSA. CDR3 length equals 13 residues. V gave up 5 bases and J gave up 7 bases; unmatched junction bases: 5.